These 10 T cell receptor beta chains were sequenced from one sample in a study of radiation and T cells in renal cell carcinoma. Time point defined: blood 4 weeks post-SBRT, at nephrectomy. Treatment defined: 15 Gy SBRT to primary tumor, nephrectomy 4 weeks later. Data came from immunoSEQ multiplex PCR; TCRdb stores just in-frame clones and leaves some out. This table has roughly 90,000 clones, around four fifths appearing once. The sample here was blood, taken from a patient whose treatment included radiotherapy and nephrectomy. All receptors come from a man in his fifties with renal cell carcinoma.

The chain employs TRBV6-6 and TRBJ2-3, with 14 nucleotides matching TRBD2. V gave up 2 bases and J gave up 5 bases; unmatched junction bases: 0. CDR1 MNHNY and CDR2 SVGAGI come from the germline V gene (reference sequence). The CDR3 totals 15 residues. The CDR3 DNA is TGTGCCAGCAGTTACGGACTAGCGGGAGGAGATACGCAGTATTTT. This gives the protein CASSYGLAGGDTQYF.

The genes are TRBV7-6 and TRBJ1-2; D gene ambiguous. This CDR3 is built from 14 residues. CDR1 SGHVS and CDR2 FNYEAQ come from the germline V gene. V dropped 0 bases and J dropped 5 bases, with 10 bases sitting between them. The chain's CDR3 is CASSLAPDAYGYTF. In DNA, the CDR3 is TGTGCCAGCAGCTTAGCGCCCGATGCTTATGGCTACACCTTC.

J is TRBJ2-3 and V is TRBV18; no firm D call. Germline CDR1 KGHSH, CDR2 LQKENI. This CDR3 has 13 amino acids. Trimming took off 2 bases at V and 1 base at J, with 4 bases between the two ends. CDR3 nucleotides: TGTGCCAGCTCACCATTACGCACAGATACGCAGTATTTT. This gives the protein CASSPLRTDTQYF.

This clone was counted only a few times. The J gene is TRBJ1-1, the V gene TRBV27, with 7 nucleotides matching TRBD1. This CDR3 comprises 17 residues. V lost 0 bases to trimming and J lost 0 bases; unmatched junction nucleotides: 7. CDR1 MNHEY and CDR2 SMNVEV come from the germline V gene (reference sequence). CDR3 nucleotides: TGTGCCAGCAGTTTATCCCCCACAGGGGTAGTGAACACTGAAGCTTTCTTT. It is translated as CASSLSPTGVVNTEAFF.

This chain joins TRBV28 and TRBJ1-5, with D uncertain. This CDR3 has 15 amino acids. In germline, CDR1 is MDHEN, CDR2 SYDVKM. V lost 2 bases and J lost 0, with 8 bases in between. In DNA form, the CDR3 reads TGTGCCAGCAGTTTAACGGAGAATAGCAATCAGCCCCAGCATTTT. Translated, it gives CASSLTENSNQPQHF.

The rearrangement joins TRBV6-6 to TRBJ1-5; D remains unclear. Germline V gene lookup returns CDR1 MNHNY and CDR2 SVGAGI (reference sequence). Trimming left V 7 bases short and J 3 bases short, with 16 bases between. This CDR3 region has 15 residues. CDR3 DNA: TGTGCCAGCACTCTACTGGCGGCGAACAATCAGCCCCAGCATTTT. This sequence encodes CASTLLAANNQPQHF.

The chain links TRBV7-9 to TRBJ2-1, with 7 bases aligning to TRBD1. CDR3 length: 18 residues. Germline V gene data show CDR1 as SEHNR and CDR2 as FQNEAQ (reference sequence). The junction had 16 bases not matched to a gene; V was cut back by 4 bases and J by 4 bases. The CDR3 here is CASSSRLTGAGGYNEQFF. CDR3 bases: TGTGCCAGCAGCTCGCGCCTTACAGGGGCGGGCGGGTACAATGAGCAGTTCTTC.

V and J are TRBV2 and TRBJ1-2, with 7 bases fitting TRBD1. Germline V gene data show CDR1 as SNHLY and CDR2 as FYNNEI. The CDR3 totals 10 residues. V lost 7 bases and J lost 9; bases outside the gene matches: 2. This CDR3 is CASKQGSYTF. The CDR3 DNA is TGTGCCAGCAAACAGGGGAGCTACACCTTC. The full variable domain, its missing parts supplied by reference TRBV2 and TRBJ1-2, is EPEVTQTPSHQVTQMGQEVILRCVPISNHLYFYWYRQILGQKVEFLVSFYNNEISEKSEIFDDQFSVERPDGSNFTLKIRSTKLEDSAMYFCASKQGSYTFGSGTRLTVV.

V gene TRBV5-4 combines with J gene TRBJ2-7, with 9 nucleotides matching TRBD2. Unmatched junction bases numbered 8, after V lost 4 bases and J lost 0 bases. Germline V gives CDR1 SGHNT, CDR2 YYREEE (reference sequence). This CDR3 is 16 amino acids long. CDR3 in amino acids: CASSPGGLATSYEQYF. The CDR3 nucleotides read TGTGCCAGCAGCCCCGGCGGACTAGCGACCTCCTACGAGCAGTACTTC.

In this sample, this clone turned up a few times. This chain uses TRBV19 with TRBJ1-1, with 7 bases lining up with TRBD1. CDR3 length: 14 amino acids. The germline CDR1 and CDR2 sequences are LNHDA and SQIVND (reference sequence). The V and J ends lost 3 bases and 4 bases, in that order; junction bases with no gene match: 5. The CDR3: CASSMLPGGTEAFF. As DNA, the CDR3 is TGTGCCAGTAGTATGCTCCCAGGGGGCACTGAAGCTTTCTTT. Full variable domain (remainder filled in from reference TRBV19 and TRBJ1-1): DGGITQSPKYLFRKEGQNVTLSCEQNLNHDAMYWYRQDPGQGLRLIYYSQIVNDFQKGDIAEGYSVSREKKESFPLTVTSAQKNPTAFYLCASSMLPGGTEAFFGQGTRLTVV.